What follows are 7 T cell receptor beta chains derived from one specimen sequenced in a study of T cells after posttransplantation cyclophosphamide. Method: immunoSEQ multiplex PCR; TCRdb's copy keeps in-frame clones and lacks some. Among 10,000 to 15,000 clones listed, around 81% were seen once. What was sequenced was memory CD4+ T cells sorted from PBMCs. All receptors come from a man aged 45-65 years in good health, CMV-negative, and a related stem cell transplant donor.

The chain employs TRBV7-2 and TRBJ1-3; D remains ambiguous. This CDR3 comprises 11 residues. V shed 5 bases and J shed 8 bases, with 7 bases lying between them. Germline CDR1 SGHTA, CDR2 FQGNSA. CDR3 protein: CASSRLYTIYF. The CDR3 DNA reads as TGTGCCAGCAGCCGTCTGTACACCATATATTTT.

This rearrangement joins TRBV19 to TRBJ2-7; D is perhaps TRBD1 (6 bases). Germline values: CDR1 LNHDA, CDR2 SQIVND (reference sequence). The CDR3 covers 14 residues. The ends were cut back, 5 bases at V and 4 bases at J, with 15 bases in the middle. CDR3 sequence reads: CASSETGYGYEQYF. In nucleotides, the CDR3 is TGTGCCAGTAGTGAAACAGGGTATGGGTACGAGCAGTACTTC.

The V and J genes are TRBV7-9 and TRBJ2-1; no clear D. Germline assignment: CDR1 SEHNR and CDR2 FQNEAQ (reference sequence). CDR3 size: 14 residues. Trimming removed 3 bases at V and 4 bases at J, with 10 bases between. The CDR3, as DNA: TGTGCCAGCAGCTTTCGGAGCCAGTACAATGAGCAGTTCTTC. It specifies CASSFRSQYNEQFF.

The V call is TRBV5-4, the J call TRBJ2-4; 8 bases line up with TRBD1. Trimming at V came to 3 bases and at J to 0 bases, leaving 5 bases not matched to a gene. CDR1 SGHNT and CDR2 YYREEE come from the germline V gene (reference sequence). The CDR3 runs to 16 residues. CDR3 DNA sequence: TGTGCCAGCAGCTCCAGGGGGCGGCTAGCCAAAAACATTCAGTACTTC. Translating it yields CASSSRGRLAKNIQYF.

V gene TRBV18 combines with J gene TRBJ1-1; tentatively, D is TRBD1 (5 bases). CDR1 and CDR2 (germline): KGHSH, LQKENI. The V and J ends lost 4 bases and 4 bases respectively, with 16 bases between them. CDR3 length equals 15 residues. As DNA, the CDR3 is TGTGCCAGCTCACACCCGGGGGGGGGAAGCACTGAAGCTTTCTTT. Its protein product is CASSHPGGGSTEAFF. Full variable domain (outside the CDR3, taken from reference TRBV18 and TRBJ1-1): NAGVMQNPRHLVRRRGQEARLRCSPMKGHSHVYWYRQLPEEGLKFMVYLQKENIIDESGMPKERFSAEFPKEGPSILRIQQVVRGDSAAYFCASSHPGGGSTEAFFGQGTRLTVV.

This clone was recorded a few times. The chain has TRBV4-1 and TRBJ2-7, with TRBD2 as a possible D gene (5 bases). Germline V gene sequence: CDR1 MGHRA, CDR2 YSYEKL. This CDR3 region has 17 residues. V was shortened by 2 bases and J by 3 bases, with 20 bases between the two germline ends. CDR3 bases: TGCGCCAGCAGCCAAACCCGGGATCCAGGTTCCCTCTACGAGCAGTACTTC. Translating gives CASSQTRDPGSLYEQYF.

This clone was found a few times. The chain combines TRBV7-9 with TRBJ1-1; D is perhaps TRBD1 (6 bases). Trimming shortened V by 5 bases and J by 1 base, and 14 bases separated the two germline ends. Germline loops: CDR1 SEHNR, CDR2 FQNEAQ (reference sequence). The CDR3 extends over 15 amino acids. In DNA, the CDR3 is TGTGCCAGCAGCCTTATGATGACAGGGAACACTGAAGCTTTCTTT. It encodes CASSLMMTGNTEAFF.